This T cell receptor beta chain was identified during a study of Tregs in tolerant kidney transplant recipients. Clones were sequenced by immunoSEQ multiplex PCR, and TCRdb holds only the in-frame ones, with some missing. The sample includes about 81,000 clones, 75% to 95% of them seen just once. Related graft donors supplied nonmyeloablative bone marrow transplants, and mixed chimerism was transient. On this clone: Its specificity is unknown.

The germline V gene has CDR1 LGHNA and CDR2 YNFKEQ. The CDR3 runs 19 residues. Trimming took 1 base from V and 1 from J; bases not matched to a gene: 6. The study's findings and limits: Changing PCR primers prevented nucleotide comparison between some patients' samples.

This material consisted of CD4+ T cells from blood (PBMCs), taken 24 months after the transplant. V and J are TRBV4-2 and TRBJ2-3; 15 nucleotides line up with TRBD2. The TCR sequence derives from a human patient who received a combined kidney and bone marrow transplant. Some T cells may have originated in the graft donor. CDR3 DNA: TGTGCCAGCAGCCAAGGGTGGACTAGCGGGAGGGAGCGCACAGATACGCAGTATTTT. Its translation is CASSQGWTSGRERTDTQYF.